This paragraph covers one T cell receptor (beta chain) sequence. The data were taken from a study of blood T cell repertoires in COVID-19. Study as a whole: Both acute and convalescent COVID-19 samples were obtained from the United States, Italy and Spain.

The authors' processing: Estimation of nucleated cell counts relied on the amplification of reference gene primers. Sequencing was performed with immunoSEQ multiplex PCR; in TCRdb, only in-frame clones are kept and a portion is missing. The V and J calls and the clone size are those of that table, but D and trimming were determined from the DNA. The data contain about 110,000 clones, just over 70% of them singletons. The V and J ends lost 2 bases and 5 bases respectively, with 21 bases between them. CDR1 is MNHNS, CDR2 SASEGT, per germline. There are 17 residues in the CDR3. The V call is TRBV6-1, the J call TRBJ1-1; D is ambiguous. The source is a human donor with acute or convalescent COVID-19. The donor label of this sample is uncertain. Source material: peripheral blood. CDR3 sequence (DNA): TGTGCCAGCAGTGAACTCTCCGGAGGAGGTAGAATTACTGAAGCTTTCTTT. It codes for CASSELSGGGRITEAFF.